These 18 T cell receptor beta chains came from one sample sequenced in a study of blood T cell repertoires in COVID-19. Only in-frame clones appear in the TCRdb table, and some are missing; sequencing was by immunoSEQ multiplex PCR. The sample includes around 300,000 clones, over 75% seen only once; the top ten take 0.75% to 1%. The sequencing input was PBMCs or T cells enriched from blood (not recorded which). These TCRs come from a woman under 40 who had recovered from COVID-19.

The rearrangement uses TRBV7-9 and TRBJ2-5, with 7 bases lining up with TRBD2. Trimming cost V 0 bases and J 7 bases; bases outside gene matches: 8. This CDR3 is built from 15 residues. In germline, CDR1 is SEHNR, CDR2 FQNEAQ (reference sequence). The CDR3, as DNA: TGTGCCAGCAGCTTAGCGCTTCCTCCGGGGGGGACCCAGTACTTC. Protein product: CASSLALPPGGTQYF.

The chain employs TRBV27 and TRBJ2-7; possibly TRBD2 for D (6 bases). Germline V gives CDR1 MNHEY, CDR2 SMNVEV (reference sequence). This CDR3 is 15 amino acids long. V dropped 5 bases and J dropped 4 bases, with 18 bases sitting between them. The CDR3 sequence is CASSPRLVPPYEQYF. DNA of the CDR3: TGTGCCAGCAGTCCTCGACTAGTCCCGCCGTACGAGCAGTACTTC.

The chain combines TRBV11-2 with TRBJ2-2, with D perhaps TRBD2 (5 bases). CDR3 size: 14 residues. Germline V gives CDR1 SGHAT, CDR2 FQNNGV. Trimming took off 5 bases at V and 4 bases at J, with 11 bases between the two ends. The CDR3 DNA reads TGTGCCAGCAGCGTCCGGACTTTCACCGGGGAGCTGTTTTTT. Its translation: CASSVRTFTGELFF.

The rearrangement uses TRBV25-1 and TRBJ2-5; 10 nucleotides agree with TRBD1. The ends lost 3 bases at V and 5 bases at J; junction bases unmatched: 3. The CDR3 spans 14 residues. Germline V CDR1 and CDR2: MGHDK, SYGVNS. The CDR3 DNA reads as TGTGCCAGCAGTGACCCGGGACAGGGGGAGACCCAGTACTTC. Amino acids: CASSDPGQGETQYF.

The rearrangement joins TRBV25-1 to TRBJ1-1; D not resolved. The germline CDR1 and CDR2 sequences are MGHDK and SYGVNS. Trimming took 4 bases from V and 0 from J, leaving 6 bases between them. This CDR3 has 13 residues. The CDR3 reads CASSGTVNTEAFF. CDR3 nucleotide sequence: TGTGCCAGCAGTGGAACAGTGAACACTGAAGCTTTCTTT.

As regards this clone: One end of the junction does not line up with germline, which may come from a read error. The V and J genes are TRBV6-2 or TRBV6-3 and TRBJ2-5; 8 nucleotides agree with TRBD2. The germline V gene has CDR1 MNHEY and CDR2 SVGEGT. The CDR3 loop spans 13 amino acids. The CDR3 spells CASSFTGTRTSNF. The CDR3 DNA reads TGTGCCAGCAGTTTTACCGGGACTAGAACTTCCAACTTC.

The J gene is TRBJ1-1, the V gene TRBV15; no clear D. Trimming shortened V by 0 bases and J by 13 bases, and 15 bases separated the two germline ends. Per germline, CDR1 LNHNV and CDR2 YYDKDF (reference sequence). The CDR3 spans 13 residues. The CDR3 here is CATSRDRIHERFF. In DNA, the CDR3 is TGTGCCACCAGCAGAGATCGAATCCATGAGCGTTTCTTT.

The chain recombines TRBV28 with TRBJ2-3; D gene unclear. In germline, CDR1 is MDHEN, CDR2 SYDVKM. The V end was cut by 8 bases, the J end by 7 bases, with 16 bases between. The CDR3 is made up of 13 amino acids. This CDR3 is CASLSKIRNTQYF. In DNA form, the CDR3 reads TGTGCCAGCCTATCCAAGATTCGAAATACGCAGTATTTT.

This chain uses TRBV6-5 with TRBJ2-1; 7 bases are shared with TRBD2. The CDR3 is 13 amino acids. Trimming removed 4 bases from V and 9 bases from J; junction bases left unmatched: 6. The germline V gene encodes CDR1 MNHEY and CDR2 SVGAGI. This CDR3 is CASSWDYLSEQFF. CDR3 coding DNA: TGTGCCAGCAGTTGGGACTACCTAAGTGAGCAGTTCTTC.

A few counts support this clone. The chain is built from TRBV5-1 and TRBJ1-1; 7 bases match TRBD1. This CDR3 comprises 13 residues. From germline, CDR1 is SGHRS and CDR2 YFSETQ. Germline trimming cut 5 bases from V and 3 bases from J; bases unmatched to any gene: 4. This CDR3 reads CASRDTGDTEAFF. The DNA for the CDR3 is TGCGCCAGCAGGGATACAGGGGACACTGAAGCTTTCTTT.

This clone appeared many times. This sample also contains other DNA sequences that code for the same CDR3. The chain is built from TRBV15 and TRBJ1-2, with 9 positions matching TRBD1. Germline V gene data show CDR1 as LNHNV and CDR2 as YYDKDF (reference sequence). CDR3 length equals 15 residues. Germline trimming cut 1 base from V and 3 bases from J; bases unmatched to any gene: 3. CDR3 residues: CATSRGGDRDYGYTF. In DNA form, the CDR3 reads TGTGCCACCAGCAGAGGAGGGGACAGGGACTATGGCTACACCTTC.

The CDR3 bases are TGTGCCAGCAGCTTACGAGCGGGATACAATTCACCCCTCCACTTT. Amino acid sequence: CASSLRAGYNSPLHF. The V and J genes are TRBV7-3 and TRBJ1-6; D is uncertain. This CDR3 region has 15 residues. Trimming cost V 2 bases and J 7 bases, with 12 bases left between them. CDR1 and CDR2 (germline): SGHTA, FQGTGA.

V gene TRBV9 combines with J gene TRBJ2-2; 12 bases are a match to TRBD2. The CDR3 contains 16 residues. Germline lookup yields CDR1 SGDLS and CDR2 YYNGEE. V lost 3 bases to trimming and J lost 4 bases; unmatched junction nucleotides: 4. The chain's CDR3 is CASSATSGSVTGELFF. CDR3 coding DNA: TGTGCCAGCAGCGCGACTAGCGGGAGTGTCACCGGGGAGCTGTTTTTT.

This chain joins TRBV24-1 and TRBJ1-5, with D perhaps matching TRBD1 (5 bases). This CDR3 has 17 residues. Looked up from germline, CDR1 is KGHDR and CDR2 is SFDVKD. The V gene lost 2 bases and the J gene lost 5 bases, with 18 bases spanning the gap. DNA of the CDR3: TGTGCCACCAGTGATTCTACAGGTAGCCGCTTTTATCAGCCCCAGCATTTT. Its translation is CATSDSTGSRFYQPQHF.

The chain carries TRBV7-2 and TRBJ2-1; possibly TRBD1 for D (6 bases). Trimming removed 1 base at V and 6 bases at J, with 10 bases between. The germline V gene has CDR1 SGHTA and CDR2 FQGNSA. The CDR3 spans 14 residues. The DNA for the CDR3 is TGTGCCAGCAGCTTAGTTCCAGGGGCCAATGAGCAGTTCTTC. Encoded protein: CASSLVPGANEQFF.

This clone was observed once. V is TRBV7-6 and J is TRBJ2-1; 11 bases map to TRBD2. Germline CDR1 and CDR2: SGHVS and FNYEAQ. The CDR3 is 15 amino acids. J lost 5 bases, V lost 5 bases, and 5 bases had no gene match. CDR3 residues: CASSPGLAGNNEQFF. The CDR3 coding sequence is TGTGCCAGCAGCCCAGGACTAGCGGGTAACAATGAGCAGTTCTTC.

CDR3 sequence: CASSEVSSNQPQHF. In DNA, the CDR3 is TGTGCCAGCAGTGAAGTCAGTAGCAATCAGCCCCAGCATTTT. The V gene is TRBV2, the J gene TRBJ1-5, with no clear D. CDR1 and CDR2 (germline): SNHLY, FYNNEI. The CDR3 covers 14 residues. The V end was cut by 1 base, the J end by 0 bases, with 4 bases between.

The chain carries TRBV29-1 and TRBJ1-3; weak D call: TRBD1 (5 bases). V lost 5 bases, J lost 4 bases, and 18 bases lay in between. Germline loops: CDR1 SQVTM, CDR2 ANQGSEA. The CDR3 spans 15 residues. The CDR3 bases are TGCAGCGTTAGTTGGGAGGGGCAAAAAGGAAACACCATATATTTT. Its translation is CSVSWEGQKGNTIYF.